The 5 T cell receptor beta chains in this list originate from one sample, sequenced in a study of cytomegalovirus exposure and HLA in healthy donors. Clones were read by immunoSEQ multiplex PCR, and TCRdb kept only the in-frame ones, dropping some. The sample comprises tens of thousands of clones, roughly 93% of which are singletons, and approximately 4% rests with the top ten. The sample taken for sequencing was PBMCs. The receptors were gathered from a woman in her 30s in good health and CMV-seronegative.

The gene calls are TRBV5-5 and TRBJ1-5, with D uncertain. CDR1 SGHKS and CDR2 YYEKEE come from the germline V gene (reference sequence). This CDR3 is built from 14 residues. V was shortened by 4 bases and J by 3 bases, with 11 bases between the two germline ends. The CDR3 DNA is TGTGCCAGCAGCGGAGACGGGAACAATCAGCCCCAGCATTTT. Translation gives CASSGDGNNQPQHF.

This chain connects TRBV9 to TRBJ1-4; TRBD1 aligns across 8 bases. V lost 5 bases, J lost 6 bases, and 9 bases stayed unmatched. The CDR3 is 15 amino acids. The germline gives CDR1 SGDLS, CDR2 YYNGEE. The CDR3 nucleotides are TGTGCCAGCAGACCATTAGACAGGGGTGATGAAAAACTGTTTTTT. Amino acid sequence: CASRPLDRGDEKLFF.

The CDR3 is CASNPDRRSYEQYF. DNA for the CDR3: TGTGCCAGCAACCCGGACAGGCGCTCCTACGAGCAGTACTTC. The chain links TRBV6-1 to TRBJ2-7; 7 nucleotides match TRBD1. V shed 7 bases, J shed 0 bases, and the junction held 6 bases outside the gene matches. This CDR3 contains 14 residues. Germline CDR1 MNHNS, CDR2 SASEGT.

The V call is TRBV27, the J call TRBJ2-1; 12 positions match TRBD2. V trimming: 6 bases; J trimming: 8 bases; junction bases outside the gene matches: 17. The CDR3 loop spans 18 amino acids. The V gene's germline CDR1 is MNHEY and CDR2 SMNVEV (reference sequence). DNA for the CDR3: TGTGCCAGCAGCCTCAAGGCTAGCGGGAGGGCCGGGACTCATGAGCAGTTCTTC. Residues: CASSLKASGRAGTHEQFF.

This chain connects TRBV5-1 to TRBJ2-6; D gene uncertain. Per the germline V gene, CDR1 is SGHRS and CDR2 is YFSETQ. This CDR3 is built from 15 residues. V was cut by 0 bases and J by 2 bases, with 6 bases left in between. As DNA, the CDR3 is TGCGCCAGCAGCTTGGGGCAACCTGGGGCCAACGTCCTGACTTTC. Translating gives CASSLGQPGANVLTF. The entire variable domain, with the rest obtained from reference TRBV5-1 and TRBJ2-6, is as follows: KAGVTQTPRYLIKTRGQQVTLSCSPISGHRSVSWYQQTPGQGLQFLFEYFSETQRNKGNFPGRFSGRQFSNSRSEMNVSTLELGDSALYLCASSLGQPGANVLTFGAGSRLTVL.